A single sample gave rise to the 12 T cell receptor beta chains below, sequenced in a study of blood T cell repertoires in COVID-19. Profiled with immunoSEQ multiplex PCR; TCRdb holds only in-frame clones, not every one. Among around 250,000 clones listed, 86% were seen once. Material for sequencing was peripheral blood. These receptor sequences come from a young woman with active or convalescent COVID-19.

This chain links TRBV7-2 with TRBJ2-7; TRBD2 matches 9 bases. The CDR3 extends over 14 amino acids. J gave up 0 bases and V 5 bases, and 2 bases lay outside the gene matches. Per the germline V gene, CDR1 is SGHTA and CDR2 is FQGNSA. CDR3 DNA sequence: TGTGCCAGCAGCCATAGCGGGAGCTCCTACGAGCAGTACTTC. Its protein product is CASSHSGSSYEQYF.

This clone was observed once. This sequence joins TRBV29-1 and TRBJ2-7; 8 bases are a match to TRBD1. The CDR3 covers 16 residues. Germline CDR1 SQVTM, CDR2 ANQGSEA. V was clipped by 5 bases and J by 0 bases; unmatched bases: 12. This CDR3 reads CSVRTWTGPDSYEQYF. CDR3 DNA sequence: TGCAGCGTTCGGACCTGGACAGGGCCAGACTCCTACGAGCAGTACTTC.

CDR3 coding DNA: TGCGCCAGCAGCCGAGACGCCACTTCTAATTCACCCCTCCACTTT. This gives the protein CASSRDATSNSPLHF. The rearrangement links TRBV4-3 to TRBJ1-6, with D unclear. This CDR3 spans 15 amino acids. Germline lookup yields CDR1 LGHNA and CDR2 YSLEER. V was clipped by 4 bases and J by 6 bases, with 13 bases between them.

The chain uses TRBV4-1 and TRBJ1-5; 7 nucleotides agree with TRBD1. Trimming took 6 bases from V and 7 from J; bases not matched to a gene: 18. Germline V gene sequence: CDR1 MGHRA, CDR2 YSYEKL. CDR3 size: 17 residues. In DNA, the CDR3 is TGCGCCAGCAGTCCCGACGTCACAGGGGTAGGTGGGCAGCCCCAGCATTTT. Residues: CASSPDVTGVGGQPQHF.

The chain is built from TRBV6-2 or TRBV6-3 and TRBJ2-1, with a tentative D call TRBD2 (6 bases). Germline V gene data show CDR1 as MNHEY and CDR2 as SVGEGT. The CDR3 length is 19 residues. Deletions cut 2 bases from V and 6 bases from J, with 26 bases between. The CDR3 region is CASSYATRRSLWTTNEQFF. CDR3 sequence (DNA): TGTGCCAGCAGTTACGCTACTCGACGCTCACTTTGGACTACCAATGAGCAGTTCTTC.

V usage is TRBV9 and J usage is TRBJ1-2, with D maybe TRBD1 (6 bases). Trimming cost V 4 bases and J 2 bases, with 9 bases left between them. The CDR3 has 13 amino acids. The V gene's germline CDR1 is SGDLS and CDR2 YYNGEE. The chain's CDR3 is CASSPDSNYGYTF. Written as DNA, the CDR3 is TGTGCCAGCAGCCCGGACAGCAACTATGGCTACACCTTC.

To note about this clone: This sample also contains other DNA sequences that code for the same CDR3. The chain employs TRBV24-1 and TRBJ1-1; 9 bases map to TRBD1. Trimming removed 2 bases from V and 2 bases from J; junction bases left unmatched: 2. The CDR3 covers 15 residues. Germline V gene data show CDR1 as KGHDR and CDR2 as SFDVKD. In nucleotides, the CDR3 is TGTGCCACCAGTGATTCAACAGGGGGCAACACTGAAGCTTTCTTT. Its translation: CATSDSTGGNTEAFF.

The chain recombines TRBV6-2 or TRBV6-3 with TRBJ2-1, with D perhaps matching TRBD2 (6 bases). The CDR3 consists of 15 residues. The germline V gene encodes CDR1 MNHEY and CDR2 SVGEGT. The V end lost 3 bases, the J end lost 5 bases, and 14 bases lay between the germline ends. CDR3 nucleotides: TGTGCCAGCAGTTATTGGCGGGATACTAACAATGAGCAGTTCTTC. Translation: CASSYWRDTNNEQFF.

V is TRBV5-1 and J is TRBJ2-7; 8 bases fit TRBD1. Germline CDR1 SGHRS, CDR2 YFSETQ. The CDR3 spans 15 residues. V dropped 3 bases and J dropped 11; count of bases not matched to a gene: 16. This chain's CDR3 is CASSSRETGDLRKYF. In DNA, the CDR3 is TGCGCCAGCAGCTCACGAGAGACAGGGGACTTACGAAAGTACTTC.

A single count supports this clone. The chain is built from TRBV4-2 and TRBJ2-7; D is perhaps TRBD1 (6 bases). The germline CDR1 and CDR2 sequences are LGHNA and YNFKEQ. Trimming shortened V by 5 bases and J by 1 base, and 18 bases separated the two germline ends. The CDR3 extends over 16 amino acids. The CDR3 nucleotides are TGTGCCAGCAGCTTCTTAACCGGGACACCTTCCTACGAGCAGTACTTC. It translates to CASSFLTGTPSYEQYF.

The genes are TRBV3-1 (or the pseudogene TRBV3-2) and TRBJ2-5; 11 bases agree with TRBD1. Germline-derived CDR1 and CDR2 are LGHDT and YNNKEL (reference sequence). V lost 3 bases to trimming and J lost 4 bases; unmatched junction nucleotides: 4. This CDR3 is built from 15 residues. Here the CDR3 reads CASSHGQGALETQYF. The DNA for the CDR3 is TGTGCCAGCAGCCACGGACAGGGGGCTTTAGAGACCCAGTACTTC.

Here the CDR3 DNA reads TGTGCCAGCAGCGCCACCGCCGGGTACCTGGACAATGAGCAGTTCTTC. Protein: CASSATAGYLDNEQFF. J is TRBJ2-1 and V is TRBV7-2; D remains unclear. From germline, CDR1 is SGHTA and CDR2 FQGNSA. The CDR3 spans 16 residues. Trimming took 5 bases from V and 5 from J, leaving 19 bases between them.